This T cell receptor beta chain was profiled in a study of T cell changes during pregnancy in multiple sclerosis. Profiled with immunoSEQ multiplex PCR; TCRdb holds only in-frame clones, not every one. This table holds roughly 30,000 clones, around 86% found once. The V gene's germline CDR1 is SNHLY and CDR2 FYNNEI. The CDR3 spans 16 residues. Between the trimmed V and J ends, which lost 5 bases and 4 bases, there was a span of 20 bases. This clone has only a few counts. V and J are TRBV2 and TRBJ1-2; D is perhaps TRBD1 (5 bases). This TCR came from a female donor in good health, enrolled as a control in a pregnancy study. The material sequenced was CD4+ T cells from peripheral blood mononuclear cells, taken in the first trimester of pregnancy. The CDR3 sequence: CASSPWTWKGSYGYTF. The CDR3 DNA reads as TGTGCCAGCAGTCCCTGGACCTGGAAGGGGTCCTATGGCTACACCTTC.